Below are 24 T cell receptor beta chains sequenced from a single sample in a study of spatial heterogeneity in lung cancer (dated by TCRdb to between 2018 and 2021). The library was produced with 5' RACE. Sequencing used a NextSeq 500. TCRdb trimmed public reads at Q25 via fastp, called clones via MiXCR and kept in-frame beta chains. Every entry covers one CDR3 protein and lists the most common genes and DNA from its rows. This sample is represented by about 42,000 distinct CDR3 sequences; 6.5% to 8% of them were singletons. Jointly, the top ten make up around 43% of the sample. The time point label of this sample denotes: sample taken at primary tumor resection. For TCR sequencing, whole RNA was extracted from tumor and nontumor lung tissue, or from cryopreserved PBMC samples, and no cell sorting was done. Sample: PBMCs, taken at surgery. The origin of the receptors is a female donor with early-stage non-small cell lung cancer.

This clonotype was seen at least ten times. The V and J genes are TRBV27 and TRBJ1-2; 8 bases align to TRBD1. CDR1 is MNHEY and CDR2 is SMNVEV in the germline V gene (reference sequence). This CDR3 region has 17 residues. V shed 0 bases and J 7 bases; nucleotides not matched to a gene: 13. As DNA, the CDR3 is TGTGCCAGCAGTTTATCTTCGACCCGGACAGGGCTTTCTGGCTACACCTTC. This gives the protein CASSLSSTRTGLSGYTF.

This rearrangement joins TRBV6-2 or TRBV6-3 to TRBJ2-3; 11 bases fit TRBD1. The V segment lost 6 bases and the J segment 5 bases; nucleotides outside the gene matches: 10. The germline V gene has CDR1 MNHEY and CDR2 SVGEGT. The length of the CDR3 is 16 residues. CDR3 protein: CASRLDRGRKRDTQYF. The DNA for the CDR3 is TGTGCCAGCAGACTGGACAGGGGGCGGAAAAGAGATACGCAGTATTTT.

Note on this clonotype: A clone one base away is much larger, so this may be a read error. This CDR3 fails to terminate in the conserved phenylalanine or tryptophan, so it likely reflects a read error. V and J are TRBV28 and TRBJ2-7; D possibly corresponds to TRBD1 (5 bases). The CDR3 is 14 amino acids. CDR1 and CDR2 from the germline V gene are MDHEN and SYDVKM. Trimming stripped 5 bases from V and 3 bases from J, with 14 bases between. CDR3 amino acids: CASSKPIQGYEQYL. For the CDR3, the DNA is TGTGCCAGCAGTAAACCCATCCAGGGCTACGAGCAGTACCTC.

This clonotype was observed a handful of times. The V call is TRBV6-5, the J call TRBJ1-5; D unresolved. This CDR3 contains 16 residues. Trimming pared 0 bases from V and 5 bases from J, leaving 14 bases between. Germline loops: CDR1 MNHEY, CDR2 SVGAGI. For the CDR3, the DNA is TGTGCCAGCAGTTACTCGTTCCCAGCATACGATCAGCCCCAGCATTTT. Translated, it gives CASSYSFPAYDQPQHF.

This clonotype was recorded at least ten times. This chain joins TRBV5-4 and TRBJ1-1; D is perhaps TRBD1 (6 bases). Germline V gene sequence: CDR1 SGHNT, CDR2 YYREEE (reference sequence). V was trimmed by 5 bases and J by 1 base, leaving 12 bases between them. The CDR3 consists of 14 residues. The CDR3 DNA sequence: TGTGCCAGCAGAACTCGACAGGAGAACACTGAAGCTTTCTTT. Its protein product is CASRTRQENTEAFF.

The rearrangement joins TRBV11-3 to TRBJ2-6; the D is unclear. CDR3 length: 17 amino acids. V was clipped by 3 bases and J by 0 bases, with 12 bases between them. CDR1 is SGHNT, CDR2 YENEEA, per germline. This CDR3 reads CASSFLRAFSGANVLTF. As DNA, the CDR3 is TGTGCCAGCAGCTTCCTTCGGGCCTTCTCTGGGGCCAACGTCCTGACTTTC.

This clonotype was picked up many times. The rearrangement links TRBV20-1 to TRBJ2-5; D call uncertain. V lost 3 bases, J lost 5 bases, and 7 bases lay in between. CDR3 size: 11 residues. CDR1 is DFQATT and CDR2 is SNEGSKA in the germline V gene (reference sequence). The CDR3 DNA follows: TGCAGTGCTAGTGTAGGGGAGACCCAGTACTTC. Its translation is CSASVGETQYF.

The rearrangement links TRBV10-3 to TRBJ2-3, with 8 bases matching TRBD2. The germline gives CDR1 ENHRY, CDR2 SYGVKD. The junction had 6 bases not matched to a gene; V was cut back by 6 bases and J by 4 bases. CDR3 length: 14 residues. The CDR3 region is CAISRTSPADTQYF. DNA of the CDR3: TGTGCCATCAGCCGGACTAGCCCCGCAGATACGCAGTATTTT.

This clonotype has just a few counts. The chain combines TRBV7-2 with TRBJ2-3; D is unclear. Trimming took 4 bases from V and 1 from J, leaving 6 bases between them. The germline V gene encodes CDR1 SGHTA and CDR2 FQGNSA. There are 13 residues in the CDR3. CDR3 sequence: CASSWQGTDTQYF. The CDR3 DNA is TGTGCCAGCAGCTGGCAGGGCACAGATACGCAGTATTTT.

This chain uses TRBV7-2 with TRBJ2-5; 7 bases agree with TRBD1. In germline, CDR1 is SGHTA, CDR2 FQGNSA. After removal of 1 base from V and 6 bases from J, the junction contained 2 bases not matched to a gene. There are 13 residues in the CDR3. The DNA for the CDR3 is TGTGCCAGCAGCTTAGACAGGGGAAAGACCCAGTACTTC. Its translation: CASSLDRGKTQYF.

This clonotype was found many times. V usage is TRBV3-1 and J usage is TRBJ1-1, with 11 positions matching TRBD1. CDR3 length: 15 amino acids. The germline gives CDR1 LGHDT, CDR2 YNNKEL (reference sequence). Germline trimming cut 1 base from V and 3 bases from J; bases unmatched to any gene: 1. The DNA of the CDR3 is TGTGCCAGCAGCCAAGCGGGACAGGGGGACACTGAAGCTTTCTTT. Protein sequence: CASSQAGQGDTEAFF.

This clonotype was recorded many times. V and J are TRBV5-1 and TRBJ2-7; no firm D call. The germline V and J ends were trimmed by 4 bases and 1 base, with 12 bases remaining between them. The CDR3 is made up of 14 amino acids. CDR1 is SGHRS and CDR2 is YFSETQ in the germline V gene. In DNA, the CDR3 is TGCGCCAGCAGCGGGCCAGCTTCATCCTACGAGCAGTACTTC. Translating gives CASSGPASSYEQYF.

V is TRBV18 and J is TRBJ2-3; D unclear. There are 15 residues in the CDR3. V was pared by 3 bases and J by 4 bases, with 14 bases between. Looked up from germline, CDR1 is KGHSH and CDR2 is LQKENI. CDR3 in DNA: TGTGCCAGCTCACCGGGCCCACAAAACCCAGATACGCAGTATTTT. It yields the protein CASSPGPQNPDTQYF.

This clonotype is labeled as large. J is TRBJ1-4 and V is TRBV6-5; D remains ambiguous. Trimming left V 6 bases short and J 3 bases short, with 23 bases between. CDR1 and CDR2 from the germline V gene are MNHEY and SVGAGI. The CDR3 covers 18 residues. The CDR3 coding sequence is TGTGCCAGCAGGTTTTCGGGCTTAGGAGTCTCAGCTAATGAAAAACTGTTTTTT. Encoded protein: CASRFSGLGVSANEKLFF.

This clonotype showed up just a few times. In DNA, the CDR3 is TGCAGTGCACCGAGACAGGGCGACTCGTCCTACGAGCAGTACTTC. This codes for CSAPRQGDSSYEQYF. The rearrangement uses TRBV20-1 and TRBJ2-7, with 7 bases matching TRBD1. CDR1 is DFQATT and CDR2 is SNEGSKA in the germline V gene (reference sequence). V shed 6 bases and J 1 base; nucleotides not matched to a gene: 12. This CDR3 has 15 amino acids.

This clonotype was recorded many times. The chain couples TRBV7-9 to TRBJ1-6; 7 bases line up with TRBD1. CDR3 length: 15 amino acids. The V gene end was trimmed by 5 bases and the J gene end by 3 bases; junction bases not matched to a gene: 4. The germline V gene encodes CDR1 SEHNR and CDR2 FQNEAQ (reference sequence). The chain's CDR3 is CASSVWDSYNSPLHF. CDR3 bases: TGTGCCAGCAGCGTTTGGGACAGCTATAATTCACCCCTCCACTTT.

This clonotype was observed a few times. The CDR3 DNA reads TGCGCCAGCAGCCAAGACTTTCCCGTCCCTGGGGCCAACGTCCTGACTTTC. It specifies CASSQDFPVPGANVLTF. V and J are TRBV4-1 and TRBJ2-6; D gene uncertain. Germline V gene data show CDR1 as MGHRA and CDR2 as YSYEKL. Trimming left V 0 bases short and J 2 bases short, with 11 bases between. This CDR3 comprises 17 residues.

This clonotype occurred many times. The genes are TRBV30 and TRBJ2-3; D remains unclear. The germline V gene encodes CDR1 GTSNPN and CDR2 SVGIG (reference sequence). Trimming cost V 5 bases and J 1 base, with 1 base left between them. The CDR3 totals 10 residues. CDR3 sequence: CAWGTDTQYF. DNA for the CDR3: TGTGCCTGGGGCACAGATACGCAGTATTTT.

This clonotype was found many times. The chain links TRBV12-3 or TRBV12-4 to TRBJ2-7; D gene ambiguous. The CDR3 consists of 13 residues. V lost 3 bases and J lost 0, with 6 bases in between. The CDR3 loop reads CASSLATSYEQYF. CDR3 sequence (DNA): TGTGCCAGCAGTTTGGCAACCTCCTACGAGCAGTACTTC.

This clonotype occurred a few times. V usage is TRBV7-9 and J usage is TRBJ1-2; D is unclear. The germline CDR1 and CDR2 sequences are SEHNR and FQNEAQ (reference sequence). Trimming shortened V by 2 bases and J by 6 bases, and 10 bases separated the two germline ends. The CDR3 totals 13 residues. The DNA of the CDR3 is TGTGCCAGCAGCTTAACCGCTCCTGATGGCTACACCTTC. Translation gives CASSLTAPDGYTF.

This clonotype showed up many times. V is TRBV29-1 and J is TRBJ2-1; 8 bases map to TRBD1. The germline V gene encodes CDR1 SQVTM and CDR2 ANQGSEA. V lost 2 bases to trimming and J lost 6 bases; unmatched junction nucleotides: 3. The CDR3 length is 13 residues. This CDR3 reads CSVEMDRVNEQFF. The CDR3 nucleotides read TGCAGCGTTGAAATGGACAGGGTCAATGAGCAGTTCTTC.

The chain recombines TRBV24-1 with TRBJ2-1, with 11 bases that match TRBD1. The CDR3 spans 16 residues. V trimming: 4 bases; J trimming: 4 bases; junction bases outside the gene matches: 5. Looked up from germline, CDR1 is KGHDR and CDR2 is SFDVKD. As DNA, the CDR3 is TGTGCCACCAGTGAGCGTGGGACAGGGGGATACAATGAGCAGTTCTTC. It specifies CATSERGTGGYNEQFF.

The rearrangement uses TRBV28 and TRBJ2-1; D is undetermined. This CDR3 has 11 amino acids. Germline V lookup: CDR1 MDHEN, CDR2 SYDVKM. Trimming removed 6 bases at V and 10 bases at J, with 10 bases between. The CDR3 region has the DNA TGTGCCAGCAGGTTCCTGGAGGAGCAGTTCTTC. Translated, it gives CASRFLEEQFF.

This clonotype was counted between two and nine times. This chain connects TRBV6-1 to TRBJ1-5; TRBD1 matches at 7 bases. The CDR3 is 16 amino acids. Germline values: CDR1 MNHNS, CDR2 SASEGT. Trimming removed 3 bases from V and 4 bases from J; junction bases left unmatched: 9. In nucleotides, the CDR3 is TGTGCCAGCAGTGACGGGGAGACAGGGTGGAATCAGCCCCAGCATTTT. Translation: CASSDGETGWNQPQHF.